This T cell receptor beta chain was found in a study of vaccination and CD4 T cells after COVID-19. Regarding treatment: roughly nine-day PBMC culture with coronavirus spike peptide pools or control peptides (ViraFEST assay). The authors replaced half the medium with fresh IL-2 medium on days 3 and 7. V was pared by 2 bases and J by 6 bases, with 14 bases between. The length of the CDR3 is 15 residues. Germline V gene data show CDR1 as MNHEY and CDR2 as SVGAGI. About this clonotype itself: What it binds is not known.

The Oncomine TCR Beta short-read assay generated sequence data from the DNA of cultured CD4+ T cells. TCRdb reprocessed the PCR reads via MiXCR and lists one record per CDR3 protein. The sample gives some 13,000 distinct CDR3 sequences, over 45% of which show up once; around an eighth is in the top ten. The source is a human donor who had recovered from COVID-19. This chain uses TRBV6-5 with TRBJ1-5; D unresolved. The material sequenced was CD4+ T cells from blood, cultured in vitro. CDR3 protein: CASSYGPPGGQPQHF. CDR3 DNA: TGTGCCAGCAGTTACGGTCCCCCGGGAGGTCAGCCCCAGCATTTT.